One sample yielded the 22 T cell receptor beta chains listed below, sequenced in a study of T cells after yellow fever vaccination. Using its own MiXCR run on the 5' RACE reads, TCRdb lists one record per CDR3 protein. The data show about 300,000 distinct CDR3 sequences, about 4% seen once. Sequencing was performed on PBMCs, taken 5 days after the yellow fever booster vaccination. The receptors were sampled from a man younger than 35 who received the YFV17D yellow fever vaccine.

The CDR3 protein is CASSLAGGAYGNTIYF. CDR3 DNA sequence: TGCGCCAGCAGCTTGGCCGGAGGGGCTTATGGAAACACCATATATTTT. This chain joins TRBV5-1 and TRBJ1-3; a possible D gene is TRBD1 (5 bases). V lost 0 bases and J 3 bases, leaving 13 bases between the germline ends. CDR3 length equals 16 residues. Germline CDR1 and CDR2: SGHRS and YFSETQ.

The rearrangement joins TRBV20-1 to TRBJ2-3, with TRBD2 as a possible D gene (6 bases). Germline V gene data show CDR1 as DFQATT and CDR2 as SNEGSKA (reference sequence). This CDR3 comprises 14 residues. DNA of the CDR3: TGCAGGGCCTCCTCCCTGGGGGGTTGGGATACGCAGTATTTT. Translated: CRASSLGGWDTQYF.

This sequence joins TRBV6-6 and TRBJ2-2, with 7 nucleotides matching TRBD1. Germline loops: CDR1 MNHNY, CDR2 SVGAGI (reference sequence). CDR3 length: 15 amino acids. With V trimmed by 6 bases and J by 7 bases, 11 bases remained unmatched. CDR3 in amino acids: CASSARAGGIGELFF. The CDR3, as DNA: TGTGCCAGCAGCGCGAGGGCAGGGGGTATCGGGGAGCTGTTTTTT.

This clonotype has just a few counts. J is TRBJ2-7 and V is TRBV27, with D perhaps matching TRBD1 or TRBD2 (5 bases each). V was shortened by 6 bases and J by 3 bases, with 21 bases between the two germline ends. The CDR3 is made up of 16 amino acids. Per germline, CDR1 MNHEY and CDR2 SMNVEV (reference sequence). In DNA, the CDR3 is TGTGCCAGCAGATCCGGGATTGGGACGGCGAACTACGAGCAGTACTTC. Translated: CASRSGIGTANYEQYF.

Only a few counts were recorded for this clonotype. The chain employs TRBV4-2 and TRBJ2-4; 9 bases fit TRBD1. This CDR3 is built from 15 residues. Trimming removed 3 bases from V and 6 bases from J; junction bases left unmatched: 6. Looked up from germline, CDR1 is LGHNA and CDR2 is YNFKEQ. CDR3 in DNA: TGTGCCAGCAGCCACCCCGGGACAGGGTTAAACATTCAGTACTTC. Its translation: CASSHPGTGLNIQYF.

This clonotype showed up many times. CDR3 bases: TGTGCCAGCAGCCCCCATGACCCCAACACTGAAGCTTTCTTT. Its protein product is CASSPHDPNTEAFF. The chain combines TRBV3-1 with TRBJ1-1; no definite D call. V was shortened by 4 bases and J by 2 bases, with 11 bases between the two germline ends. The CDR3 is 14 amino acids. The germline gives CDR1 LGHDT, CDR2 YNNKEL (reference sequence). The full variable domain, completed using reference TRBV3-1 and TRBJ1-1, is DTAVSQTPKYLVTQMGNDKSIKCEQNLGHDTMYWYKQDSKKFLKIMFSYNNKELIINETVPNRFSPKSPDKAHLNLHINSLELGDSAVYFCASSPHDPNTEAFFGQGTRLTVV.

This clonotype was observed at least ten times. This sequence joins TRBV6-2 or TRBV6-3 and TRBJ2-3; TRBD2 matches 8 bases. This CDR3 comprises 11 residues. Germline-derived CDR1 and CDR2 are MNHEY and SVGEGT. V lost 10 bases to trimming and J lost 13 bases; unmatched junction nucleotides: 10. The CDR3 loop reads CATLRGGREYF. The CDR3 DNA reads as TGTGCCACCCTCCGGGGGGGCCGGGAGTATTTT.

The chain employs TRBV11-2 and TRBJ2-7; no clear D gene. V was cut by 0 bases and J by 6 bases, with 9 bases left in between. The CDR3 extends over 13 amino acids. CDR1 is SGHAT and CDR2 is FQNNGV in the germline V gene. CDR3 nucleotide sequence: TGTGCCAGCAGCTTAGATCAAATAGCCGAGCAGTACTTC. Translated: CASSLDQIAEQYF. Using reference TRBV11-2 and TRBJ2-7 for the parts outside the CDR3, the full variable domain is EAGVAQSPRYKIIEKRQSVAFWCNPISGHATLYWYQQILGQGPKLLIQFQNNGVVDDSQLPKDRFSAERLKGVDSTLKIQPAKLEDSAVYLCASSLDQIAEQYFGPGTRLTVT.

J is TRBJ2-7 and V is TRBV7-2; maybe TRBD1 (6 bases). This CDR3 spans 16 amino acids. V shed 5 bases and J shed 2 bases, with 19 bases lying between them. CDR1 and CDR2 from the germline V gene are SGHTA and FQGNSA. This CDR3 reads CASSPRGRGEPYEQYF. In DNA, the CDR3 is TGTGCCAGCAGCCCCAGGGGCCGGGGCGAACCCTACGAGCAGTACTTC.

The table lists this clonotype with many counts. The J gene is TRBJ2-1, the V gene TRBV5-1, with D possibly matching TRBD1 (5 bases). V lost 3 bases and J lost 5, with 12 bases in between. Germline loops: CDR1 SGHRS, CDR2 YFSETQ. The CDR3 has 14 amino acids. In DNA, the CDR3 is TGCGCCAGCAGCTCCCACCCAGGGAACAATGAGCAGTTCTTC. The encoded protein is CASSSHPGNNEQFF.

This clonotype was picked up many times. V usage is TRBV5-1 and J usage is TRBJ1-2; TRBD1 agrees at 10 bases. The V segment lost 3 bases and the J segment 6 bases; nucleotides outside the gene matches: 2. Germline V lookup: CDR1 SGHRS, CDR2 YFSETQ. There are 13 residues in the CDR3. The CDR3 here is CASSSGQGDGYTF. The CDR3, as DNA: TGCGCCAGCAGCTCCGGACAGGGGGATGGCTACACCTTC.

CDR3 sequence reads: CASSQSTGTGTYEQYF. The CDR3 DNA sequence: TGCGCCAGCAGCCAATCAACCGGGACAGGGACCTACGAGCAGTACTTC. The gene calls are TRBV5-1 and TRBJ2-7; 9 nucleotides line up with TRBD1. Trimming removed 4 bases from V and 2 bases from J; junction bases left unmatched: 10. Germline V CDR1 and CDR2: SGHRS, YFSETQ. The length of the CDR3 is 16 residues. The full variable domain, rest sourced from reference TRBV5-1 and TRBJ2-7, is KAGVTQTPRYLIKTRGQQVTLSCSPISGHRSVSWYQQTPGQGLQFLFEYFSETQRNKGNFPGRFSGRQFSNSRSEMNVSTLELGDSALYLCASSQSTGTGTYEQYFGPGTRLTVT.

This clonotype has just a few counts. The rearrangement links TRBV4-2 to TRBJ2-3; TRBD2 aligns across 12 bases. The length of the CDR3 is 20 residues. Germline trimming cut 0 bases from V and 2 bases from J; bases unmatched to any gene: 12. From germline, CDR1 is LGHNA and CDR2 YNFKEQ. The CDR3 coding sequence is TGTGCCAGCAGCCAAGAGACTAGCGGGGGACCCCGCCGATACACAGATACGCAGTATTTT. Translating gives CASSQETSGGPRRYTDTQYF.

There are a few counts of this clonotype. V usage is TRBV6-5 and J usage is TRBJ2-1, with 7 bases lining up with TRBD2. Germline CDR1 and CDR2: MNHEY and SVGAGI. This CDR3 region has 17 residues. Trimming at V came to 5 bases and at J to 0 bases, leaving 10 bases not matched to a gene. DNA for the CDR3: TGTGCCAGCAGTACAGAGCGGGGCGAATCCTCCTACAATGAGCAGTTCTTC. This translates into CASSTERGESSYNEQFF.

The genes are TRBV7-2 and TRBJ1-5; tentative D call: TRBD1 (5 bases). V was trimmed by 3 bases and J by 10 bases, leaving 13 bases between them. Germline lookup yields CDR1 SGHTA and CDR2 FQGNSA. The CDR3 has 13 amino acids. The CDR3 is CASSFTGRNPQHF. The CDR3 DNA follows: TGTGCCAGCAGCTTTACAGGCCGGAACCCCCAGCATTTT.

This clonotype appeared a few times. The rearrangement links TRBV12-3 or TRBV12-4 to TRBJ1-1; D gene uncertain. The CDR3 sequence is 13 residues long. Trimming took off 7 bases at V and 1 base at J, with 10 bases between the two ends. The CDR3 DNA follows: TGTGCCAGCACCCCCACTCCGAACACTGAAGCTTTCTTT. It yields the protein CASTPTPNTEAFF.

This clonotype was detected only a few times. V is TRBV5-1 and J is TRBJ1-5, with D unclear. This CDR3 is built from 15 residues. V gave up 0 bases and J gave up 0 bases, with 7 bases separating them. CDR1 SGHRS and CDR2 YFSETQ come from the germline V gene. The CDR3 sequence: CASSLGTNSNQPQHF. The CDR3 DNA follows: TGCGCCAGCAGCTTGGGGACTAATAGCAATCAGCCCCAGCATTTT.

This clonotype was seen only a few times. The chain joins TRBV24-1 to TRBJ1-2; 7 positions match TRBD1. The trim removed 4 bases at V and 6 bases at J, leaving 4 bases unmatched. There are 13 residues in the CDR3. Germline CDR1 KGHDR, CDR2 SFDVKD. The CDR3 here is CATSDHQGDGYTF. The CDR3 bases are TGTGCCACCAGTGACCATCAGGGGGATGGCTACACCTTC.

This clonotype has a handful of counts. This chain links TRBV3-1 with TRBJ2-5, with 10 bases matching TRBD2. The CDR3 length is 14 residues. Germline CDR1 is LGHDT and CDR2 is YNNKEL (reference sequence). V lost 5 bases, J lost 3 bases, and 3 bases stayed unmatched. CDR3 in amino acids: CASSSTSGKETQYF. The CDR3 nucleotides are TGTGCCAGCAGCTCTACTAGCGGGAAAGAGACCCAGTACTTC.

This CDR3 is CASRFPYGVRETQYF. DNA of the CDR3: TGTGCCAGCAGATTCCCTTACGGGGTTAGAGAGACCCAGTACTTC. The chain has TRBV7-6 and TRBJ2-5, with TRBD2 as a possible D gene (5 bases). Germline CDR1 reads SGHVS; CDR2 reads FNYEAQ. The CDR3 runs to 15 residues. V was trimmed by 6 bases and J by 4 bases, leaving 18 bases between them.

This clonotype was found a few times. The chain couples TRBV20-1 to TRBJ1-1, with 7 positions matching TRBD1. This CDR3 has 11 amino acids. V dropped 5 bases and J dropped 5; count of bases not matched to a gene: 2. Germline values: CDR1 DFQATT, CDR2 SNEGSKA (reference sequence). CDR3 in DNA: TGCAGTGCTCAGGACAGGACTGAAGCTTTCTTT. Protein sequence: CSAQDRTEAFF.

This clonotype was observed at least ten times. The CDR3 DNA sequence: TGCGCCAGCAGCCAGTCCCTTGGCGCAGCGGTCTCCTACGAGCAGTACTTC. Protein product: CASSQSLGAAVSYEQYF. The chain uses TRBV4-3 and TRBJ2-7, with a weak D call TRBD2 (5 bases). Trimming shortened V by 3 bases and J by 0 bases, and 18 bases separated the two germline ends. Germline loops: CDR1 LGHNA, CDR2 YSLEER. The CDR3 length is 17 residues.